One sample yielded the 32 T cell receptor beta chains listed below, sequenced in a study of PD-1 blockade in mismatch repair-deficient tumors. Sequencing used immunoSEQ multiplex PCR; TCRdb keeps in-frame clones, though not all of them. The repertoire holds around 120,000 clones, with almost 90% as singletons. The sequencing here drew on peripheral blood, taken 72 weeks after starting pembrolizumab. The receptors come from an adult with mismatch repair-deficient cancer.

This CDR3 reads CASSQAGTNYNEQFF. In nucleotides, the CDR3 is TGCGCCAGCAGCCAAGCCGGGACTAACTACAATGAGCAGTTCTTC. The chain has TRBV4-3 and TRBJ2-1; 7 bases align to TRBD2. Germline loops: CDR1 LGHNA, CDR2 YSLEER. The CDR3 extends over 15 amino acids. V dropped 1 base and J dropped 3; count of bases not matched to a gene: 3.

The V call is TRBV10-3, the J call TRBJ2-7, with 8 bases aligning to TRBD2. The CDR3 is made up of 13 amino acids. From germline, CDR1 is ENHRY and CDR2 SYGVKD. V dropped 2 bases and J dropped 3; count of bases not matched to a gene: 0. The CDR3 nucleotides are TGTGCCATCAGTGAGGCGGGGGGCTACGAGCAGTACTTC. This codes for CAISEAGGYEQYF.

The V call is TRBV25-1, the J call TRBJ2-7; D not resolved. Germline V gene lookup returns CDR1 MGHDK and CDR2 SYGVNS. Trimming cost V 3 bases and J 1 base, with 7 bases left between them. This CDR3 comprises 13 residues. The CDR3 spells CASSELGSYEQYF. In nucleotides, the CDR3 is TGTGCCAGCAGTGAGCTCGGATCCTACGAGCAGTACTTC.

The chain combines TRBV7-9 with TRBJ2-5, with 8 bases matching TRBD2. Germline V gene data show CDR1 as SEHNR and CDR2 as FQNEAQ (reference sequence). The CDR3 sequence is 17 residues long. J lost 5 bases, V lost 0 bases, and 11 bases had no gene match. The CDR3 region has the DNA TGTGCCAGCAGCTTAGCGCTCAACGGGGGGGTACGGGAGACCCAGTACTTC. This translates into CASSLALNGGVRETQYF.

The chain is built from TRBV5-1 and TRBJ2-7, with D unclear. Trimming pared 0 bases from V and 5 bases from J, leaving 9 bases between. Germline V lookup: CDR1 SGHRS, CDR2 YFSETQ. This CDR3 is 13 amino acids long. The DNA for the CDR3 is TGCGCCAGCAGCTTGGAGTGGCCCCACGAGCAGTACTTC. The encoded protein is CASSLEWPHEQYF. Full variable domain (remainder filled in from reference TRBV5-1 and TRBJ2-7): KAGVTQTPRYLIKTRGQQVTLSCSPISGHRSVSWYQQTPGQGLQFLFEYFSETQRNKGNFPGRFSGRQFSNSRSEMNVSTLELGDSALYLCASSLEWPHEQYFGPGTRLTVT.

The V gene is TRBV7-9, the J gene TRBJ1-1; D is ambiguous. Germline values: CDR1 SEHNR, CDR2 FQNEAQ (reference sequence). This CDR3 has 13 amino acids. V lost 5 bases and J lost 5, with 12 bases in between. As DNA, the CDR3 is TGTGCCAGCAGCCCACGGGTCTGGACTGAAGCTTTCTTT. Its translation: CASSPRVWTEAFF.

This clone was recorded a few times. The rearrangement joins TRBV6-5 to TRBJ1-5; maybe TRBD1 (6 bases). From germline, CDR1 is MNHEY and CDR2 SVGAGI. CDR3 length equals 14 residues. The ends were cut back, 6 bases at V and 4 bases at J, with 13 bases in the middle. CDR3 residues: CASSRTVLNQPQHF. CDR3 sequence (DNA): TGTGCCAGCAGCCGGACAGTGCTTAATCAGCCCCAGCATTTT.

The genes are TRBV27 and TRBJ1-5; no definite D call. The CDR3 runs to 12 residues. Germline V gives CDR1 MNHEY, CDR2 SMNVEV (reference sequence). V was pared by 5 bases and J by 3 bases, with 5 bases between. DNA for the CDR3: TGTGCCAGCAGTGAGATCAATCAGCCCCAGCATTTT. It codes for CASSEINQPQHF.

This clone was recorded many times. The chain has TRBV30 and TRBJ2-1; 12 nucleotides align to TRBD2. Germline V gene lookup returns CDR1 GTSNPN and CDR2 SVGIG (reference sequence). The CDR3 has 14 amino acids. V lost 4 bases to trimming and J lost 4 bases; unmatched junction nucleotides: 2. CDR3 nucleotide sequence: TGTGCCTGGACTAGCGGGAGGGCTTACAATGAGCAGTTCTTC. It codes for CAWTSGRAYNEQFF.

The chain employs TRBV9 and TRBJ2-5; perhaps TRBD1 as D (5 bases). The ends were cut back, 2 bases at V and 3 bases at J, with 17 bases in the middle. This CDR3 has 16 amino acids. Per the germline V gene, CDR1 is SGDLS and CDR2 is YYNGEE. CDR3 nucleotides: TGTGCCAGCAGCGTTGGCCCCGTACAGGTCAAAGAGACCCAGTACTTC. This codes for CASSVGPVQVKETQYF.

The CDR3 DNA reads TGTGCCAGCAGCGTAGGTCTAGCGGGTACATACGAGCAGTACTTC. Amino acid sequence: CASSVGLAGTYEQYF. This chain joins TRBV9 and TRBJ2-7; TRBD2 aligns across 8 bases. From germline, CDR1 is SGDLS and CDR2 YYNGEE. J lost 4 bases, V lost 0 bases, and 6 bases had no gene match. CDR3 length: 15 amino acids. The full variable domain, rest sourced from reference TRBV9 and TRBJ2-7, is DSGVTQTPKHLITATGQRVTLRCSPRSGDLSVYWYQQSLDQGLQFLIQYYNGEERAKGNILERFSAQQFPDLHSELNLSSLELGDSALYFCASSVGLAGTYEQYFGPGTRLTVT.

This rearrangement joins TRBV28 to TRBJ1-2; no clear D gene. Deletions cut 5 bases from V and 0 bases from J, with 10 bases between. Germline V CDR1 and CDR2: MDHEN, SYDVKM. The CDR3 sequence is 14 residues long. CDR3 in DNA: TGTGCCAGCAGTCTGGACGGTGCTAACTATGGCTACACCTTC. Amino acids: CASSLDGANYGYTF.

CDR3 in DNA: TGCGCCAGCAGTGACTGGCGGAGGAGCTCCTACGAGCAGTACTTC. Translating gives CASSDWRRSSYEQYF. The gene calls are TRBV10-1 and TRBJ2-7, with D possibly matching TRBD2 (5 bases). Germline V CDR1 and CDR2: WNHNN, SYGVQD (reference sequence). The CDR3 totals 15 residues. V was trimmed by 3 bases and J by 0 bases, leaving 12 bases between them.

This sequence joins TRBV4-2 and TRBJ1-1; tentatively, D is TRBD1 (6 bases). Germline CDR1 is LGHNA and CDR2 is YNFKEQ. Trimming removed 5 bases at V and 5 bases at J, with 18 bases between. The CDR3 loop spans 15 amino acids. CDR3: CASSLAGGHPTEAFF. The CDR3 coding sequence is TGTGCCAGCAGCTTGGCCGGGGGGCATCCTACTGAAGCTTTCTTT.

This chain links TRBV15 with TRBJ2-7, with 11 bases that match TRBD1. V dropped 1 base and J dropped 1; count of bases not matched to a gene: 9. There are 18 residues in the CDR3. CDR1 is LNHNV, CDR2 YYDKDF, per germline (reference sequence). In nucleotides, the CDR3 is TGTGCCACCAGCAGAGTCCCGTTTGGACAGGGGGCGTCCTACGAGCAGTACTTC. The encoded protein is CATSRVPFGQGASYEQYF.

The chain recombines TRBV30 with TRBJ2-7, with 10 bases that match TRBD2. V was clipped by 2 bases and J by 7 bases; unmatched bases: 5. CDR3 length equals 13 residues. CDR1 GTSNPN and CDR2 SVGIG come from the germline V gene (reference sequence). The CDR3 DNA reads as TGTGCCTGGAGTTTAGCGGGAGGTAGGGAGCAGTACTTC. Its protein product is CAWSLAGGREQYF.

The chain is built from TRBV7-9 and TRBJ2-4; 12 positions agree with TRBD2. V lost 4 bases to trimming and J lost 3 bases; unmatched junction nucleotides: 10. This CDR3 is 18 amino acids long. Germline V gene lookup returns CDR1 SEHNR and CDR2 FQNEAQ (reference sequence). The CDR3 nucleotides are TGTGCCAGCAGCTCCCCGGGACTAGCGGGTACAATCAAAAACATTCAGTACTTC. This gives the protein CASSSPGLAGTIKNIQYF.

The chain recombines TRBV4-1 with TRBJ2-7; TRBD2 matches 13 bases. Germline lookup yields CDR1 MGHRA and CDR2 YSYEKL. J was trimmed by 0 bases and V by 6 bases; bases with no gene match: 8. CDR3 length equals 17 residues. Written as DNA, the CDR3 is TGCGCCAGCAGTGGGACTAGCGGGGCTATCGCCTCCTACGAGCAGTACTTC. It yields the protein CASSGTSGAIASYEQYF.

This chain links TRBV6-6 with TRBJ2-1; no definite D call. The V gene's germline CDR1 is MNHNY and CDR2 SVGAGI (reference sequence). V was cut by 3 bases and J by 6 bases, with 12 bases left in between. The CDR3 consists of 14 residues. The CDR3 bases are TGTGCCAGCAGTTATCCCTCACCCCTCAATGAGCAGTTCTTC. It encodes CASSYPSPLNEQFF.

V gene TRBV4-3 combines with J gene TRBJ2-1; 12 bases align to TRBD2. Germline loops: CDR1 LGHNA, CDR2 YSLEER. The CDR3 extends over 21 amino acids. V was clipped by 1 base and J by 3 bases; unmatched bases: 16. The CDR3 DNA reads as TGCGCCAGCAGCCAAGTTTTGTTAACTAGCGGGAGGAAAGTGTTCTACAATGAGCAGTTCTTC. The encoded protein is CASSQVLLTSGRKVFYNEQFF.

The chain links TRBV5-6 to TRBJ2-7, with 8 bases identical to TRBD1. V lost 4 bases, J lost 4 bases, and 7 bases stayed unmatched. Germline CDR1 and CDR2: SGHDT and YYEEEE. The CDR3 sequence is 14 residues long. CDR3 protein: CASSPGTGWYEQYF. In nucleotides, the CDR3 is TGTGCCAGCAGCCCCGGGACAGGTTGGTACGAGCAGTACTTC.

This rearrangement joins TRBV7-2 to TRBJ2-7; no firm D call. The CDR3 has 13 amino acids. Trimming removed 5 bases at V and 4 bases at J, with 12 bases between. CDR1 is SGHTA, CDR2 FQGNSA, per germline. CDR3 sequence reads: CASSEMWVYEQYF. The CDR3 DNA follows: TGTGCCAGCAGCGAGATGTGGGTATACGAGCAGTACTTC.

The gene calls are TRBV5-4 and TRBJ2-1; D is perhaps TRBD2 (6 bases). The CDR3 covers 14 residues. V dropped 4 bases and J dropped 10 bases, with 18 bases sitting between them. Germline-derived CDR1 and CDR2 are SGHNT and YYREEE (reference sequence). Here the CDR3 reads CASSATTHLAEQFF. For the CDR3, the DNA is TGTGCCAGCAGCGCTACGACCCACCTAGCGGAGCAGTTCTTC.

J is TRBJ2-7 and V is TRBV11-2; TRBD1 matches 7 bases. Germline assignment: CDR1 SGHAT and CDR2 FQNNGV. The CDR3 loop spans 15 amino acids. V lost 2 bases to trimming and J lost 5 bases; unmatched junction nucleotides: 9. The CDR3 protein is CASSLPATGPHEQYF. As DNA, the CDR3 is TGTGCCAGCAGCTTACCCGCGACAGGGCCCCACGAGCAGTACTTC.

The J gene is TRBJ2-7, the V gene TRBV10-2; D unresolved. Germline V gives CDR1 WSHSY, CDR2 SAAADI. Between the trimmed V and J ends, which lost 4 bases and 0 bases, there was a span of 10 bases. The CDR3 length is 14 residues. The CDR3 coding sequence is TGCGCCAGCAGTGGCAGGACCTTCTCCTACGAGCAGTACTTC. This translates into CASSGRTFSYEQYF.

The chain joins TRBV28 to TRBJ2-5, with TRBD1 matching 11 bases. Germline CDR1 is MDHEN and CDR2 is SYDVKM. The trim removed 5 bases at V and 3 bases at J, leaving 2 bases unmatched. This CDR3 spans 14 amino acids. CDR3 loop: CASSRDRGEETQYF. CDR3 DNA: TGTGCCAGCAGTAGGGACAGGGGGGAAGAGACCCAGTACTTC.

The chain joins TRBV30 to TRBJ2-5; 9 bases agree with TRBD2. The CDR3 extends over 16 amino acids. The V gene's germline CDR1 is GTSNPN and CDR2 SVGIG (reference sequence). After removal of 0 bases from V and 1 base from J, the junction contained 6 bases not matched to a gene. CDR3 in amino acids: CAWSVLEREVQETQYF. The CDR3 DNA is TGTGCCTGGAGTGTACTGGAGCGGGAGGTCCAAGAGACCCAGTACTTC.

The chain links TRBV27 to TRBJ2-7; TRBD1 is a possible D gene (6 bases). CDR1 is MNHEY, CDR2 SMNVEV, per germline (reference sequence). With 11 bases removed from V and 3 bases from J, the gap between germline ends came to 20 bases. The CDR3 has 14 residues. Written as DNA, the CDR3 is TGTGCCCTGGGGGCGCTTTTCTTCCGCTACGAGCAGTACTTC. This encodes CALGALFFRYEQYF.

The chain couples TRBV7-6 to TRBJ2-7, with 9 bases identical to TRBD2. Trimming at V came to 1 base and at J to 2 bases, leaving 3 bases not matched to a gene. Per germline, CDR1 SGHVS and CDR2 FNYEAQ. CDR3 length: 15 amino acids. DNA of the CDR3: TGTGCCAGCAGCTTAGAGGCTAGCGGGACCTACGAGCAGTACTTC. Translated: CASSLEASGTYEQYF.

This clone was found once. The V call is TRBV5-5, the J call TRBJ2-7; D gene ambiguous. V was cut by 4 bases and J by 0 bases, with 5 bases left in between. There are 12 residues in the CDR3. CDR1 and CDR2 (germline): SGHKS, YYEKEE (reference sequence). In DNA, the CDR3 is TGTGCCAGCAGCCTTAACTCCTACGAGCAGTACTTC. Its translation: CASSLNSYEQYF.

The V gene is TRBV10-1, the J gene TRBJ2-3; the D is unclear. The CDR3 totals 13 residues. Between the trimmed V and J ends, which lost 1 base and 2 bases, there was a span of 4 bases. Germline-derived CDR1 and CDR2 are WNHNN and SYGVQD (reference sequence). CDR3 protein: CASSEFSTDTQYF. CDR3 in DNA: TGCGCCAGCAGTGAGTTCTCCACAGATACGCAGTATTTT.

The CDR3 sequence: CASSVGPGLSNQPQHF. CDR3 sequence (DNA): TGTGCCAGCAGCGTAGGCCCAGGCCTTAGCAATCAGCCCCAGCATTTT. The chain is built from TRBV9 and TRBJ1-5; the D is unclear. V was shortened by 0 bases and J by 0 bases, with 10 bases between the two germline ends. Germline V gives CDR1 SGDLS, CDR2 YYNGEE. This CDR3 contains 16 residues.